The clone carrying this T cell receptor (beta chain) was seen only a few times. Its antigen is still unknown. From germline, CDR1 is SGHAT and CDR2 FQNNGV. This CDR3 contains 13 residues. The V gene lost 0 bases and the J gene lost 5 bases, with 7 bases spanning the gap. A second PCR, run for roughly 7 to 11 cycles, used a sample-barcoded 5' primer plus a J-beta primer mix. Template switching added a 12-random-nucleotide identifier to every cDNA molecule. Via MiXCR, TCRdb re-called the 5' RACE reads, giving one row per CDR3 protein. The profile shows roughly 1,300,000 distinct CDR3 sequences, approximately 59% of them singletons. This entry belongs to a study of blood T cells in healthy people across ages. Overall study findings and caveats: Any conclusive comparison of naive versus antigen-experienced cells was prevented by using unsorted PBMCs. Donor CMV status was unknown, possibly confounding expanded clonotype changes.

Total RNA was isolated from each sample in quantities of at least 6 micrograms. The clonotype comes from a man aged 18 to 30 in good health. V and J are TRBV11-2 and TRBJ2-5, with unresolved D. Material: blood. CDR3 in amino acids: CASSLDLSETQYF. In nucleotides, the CDR3 is TGTGCCAGCAGCTTAGATCTCAGCGAGACCCAGTACTTC.